This T cell receptor beta chain came from a study of T cell responses to AZD1222 COVID-19 vaccine. Overall study findings and caveats: Spike-specific TCR breadth and depth rose after two AZD1222 doses. There were mostly white British donors and more females than males, and clonal diversity was possibly underestimated.

Repertoires were generated with immunoSEQ multiplex PCR, while TCRdb's copy carries only in-frame clones and drops some. This table holds roughly 170,000 clones, 75% to 95% found once. Germline V lookup: CDR1 SEHNR, CDR2 FQNEAQ (reference sequence). The CDR3 loop spans 15 amino acids. Trimming stripped 8 bases from V and 5 bases from J, with 16 bases between. With respect to this clone: Its antigen is unidentified.

This TCR was sampled from an adult in good health. The genes are TRBV7-9 and TRBJ1-6; perhaps TRBD1 as D (5 bases). This specimen consisted of peripheral blood, obtained on day 0 of AZD1222 vaccination. Here the CDR3 reads CASPYGGGDNSPLHF. The CDR3 region has the DNA TGTGCCAGCCCCTACGGCGGGGGGGATAATTCACCCCTCCACTTT.